This T cell receptor beta chain stems from a study of blood T cell repertoires in COVID-19 (TCRdb year 2020). Study-wide context: Samples covering the acute and convalescent phases of COVID-19 were provided by collaborators in the United States, Italy and Spain. The material from the prospective study consisted of cDNA or gDNA derived from T cells, B-cell-depleted T cells, or PBMCs. The samples were drawn from the first 160 participants of the ongoing ImmuneRACE study and from 950 to 1,500 subjects provided by 6 global collaborators. A freely available public database, intended as a resource for researchers studying the immune response to SARS-CoV-2, is where the repertoires were released. The dataset comprised deeply sampled blood TCRbeta repertoires from subjects exposed to, actively infected with, or recovered from COVID-19. Where available, HLA class I and class II types were taken from metadata supplied by the sample provider and were not determined by assay-based typing. The sample metadata nearly always contained a de-identified subject ID, COVID-19 status, age in years and sex.

The study at large found these results: The quantity of clinical and demographic metadata differed by source and by participant and was supplied without curation.

Each collaborating institution followed its own protocols to collect whole blood in K2EDTA tubes. Collaborator samples were shipped for TCRbeta analysis as frozen whole blood, isolated PBMCs, or DNA extracted from either sample type. The immunoSEQ Assay, a bias-controlled multiplex PCR, was used to amplify TCRbeta CDR3 regions from genomic DNA. Per the source publication's procedure: The number of nucleated cells in each sample was estimated from the amplification of reference gene primers within the assay. Sequence reads were collapsed and filtered to measure the absolute abundance of every unique TCRbeta CDR3 rearrangement. Productive Simpson clonality was computed per sample as the square root of Simpson's diversity index over productive rearrangements. TCRdb took this table from immuneACCESS and kept in-frame rearrangements with V and J called. Such tables lack part of the clones; where checked against another copy, unresolved V genes explain under half of the gap, and the rest is unexplained. That table gives V, J and clone size, and the DNA gave D and trimming. Present in this sample are about 83,000 clones, roughly 82% of which were seen just once. 15% to 20% of the sample is taken by the ten largest.

This clone was seen only once. Its cognate antigen has yet to be identified. Base qualities are not provided; no much larger clone lies one nucleotide away. Germline trimming amounts to 6 bases on V and 6 bases on J, with 9 as the count of junction bases outside the gene matches. The germline V gene provides CDR1 MDHEN and CDR2 SYDVKM. From its cysteine to its phenylalanine, the CDR3 spans 15 amino acids. Only the CDR3 region is kept as DNA, spanning 45 bases read in frame from base 1. The sequence links TRBV28 to TRBJ1-5, with TRBD1 identical over 9 junction bases. The sequence was obtained from a woman at least 80 years old with active or convalescent COVID-19. The source material was peripheral blood. The DNA reads TGTGCCAGCAGCACAGGACAGGGGCTGGGTCAGCCCCAGCATTTT. Its product reads: CASSTGQGLGQPQHF.